This T cell receptor (beta chain) stems from a study of cytomegalovirus exposure and HLA in healthy donors. Study-wide points: Presence/absence analyses assumed roughly uniform sequencing depth across donors, which may not hold. In a later analysis, about 17,000 TCR beta sequences were associated with HLA alleles at 0.05 false discovery rate.

Germline loops: CDR1 SGHTS, CDR2 YDEGEE. The V gene lost 3 bases and the J gene lost 1 base, with 9 bases spanning the gap. The length of the CDR3 is 14 residues. As concerns this clone: Its antigen is still unknown.

Amplification used 60 Vbeta primers and 13 Jbeta primers. Repertoires were generated with immunoSEQ multiplex PCR, while TCRdb's copy carries only in-frame clones and drops some. The ten most abundant clones cover around 3.5% of a sample with 25,000 to 35,000 clones. Specimen: PBMCs. The sequence derives from a man in his forties in good health and CMV-seronegative. The chain links TRBV5-8 to TRBJ2-3; TRBD2 is a possible D gene (5 bases). This CDR3 reads CASSSGSGTDTQYF. In DNA, the CDR3 is TGTGCCAGCAGCTCGGGAAGCGGCACAGATACGCAGTATTTT. Drawing the rest from reference TRBV5-8 and TRBJ2-3, the complete variable domain is EAGVTQSPTHLIKTRGQQATLRCSPISGHTSVYWYQQALGLGLQFLLWYDEGEERNRGNFPPRFSGRQFPNYSSELNVNALELEDSALYLCASSSGSGTDTQYFGPGTRLTVL.